These 28 T cell receptor beta chains were all obtained from the same sample, sequenced in a study of OX40 agonist ivuxolimab in advanced cancers. Libraries were prepared by immunoSEQ multiplex PCR; TCRdb keeps only in-frame clonotypes and omits some of them. The table lists tens of thousands of clones, 85% of them singletons. Sequences were derived from CD4+ or CD8+ T cells sorted from blood, sampled in a trial of the OX40 agonist ivuxolimab. The receptor set was obtained from an adult with an advanced solid tumor such as melanoma, head and neck, liver or kidney cancer.

The chain links TRBV11-2 to TRBJ2-3, with 8 bases aligning to TRBD2. Germline values: CDR1 SGHAT, CDR2 FQNNGV. V was clipped by 5 bases and J by 1 base; unmatched bases: 8. CDR3 size: 16 residues. CDR3 DNA: TGTGCCAGCAGCGGAGTAGCAGCGGGGGGCACAGATACGCAGTATTTT. Translating gives CASSGVAAGGTDTQYF.

The count of this clone is one. The chain has TRBV5-5 and TRBJ1-5; the match to TRBD1 covers 7 bases. This CDR3 region has 16 residues. Trimming cost V 4 bases and J 0 bases; bases outside gene matches: 7. Germline lookup yields CDR1 SGHKS and CDR2 YYEKEE (reference sequence). In DNA form, the CDR3 reads TGTGCCAGCAGCGTAGGGACAGTTTATAGCAATCAGCCCCAGCATTTT. It codes for CASSVGTVYSNQPQHF.

This clone is a singleton in its sample. The rearrangement uses TRBV18 and TRBJ2-1; D is tentatively TRBD1 or TRBD2 (5 bases each). Germline CDR1 and CDR2: KGHSH and LQKENI. The CDR3 spans 15 residues. The V end was cut by 10 bases, the J end by 0 bases, with 16 bases between. CDR3 region: CATRGGSSSYNEQFF. CDR3 coding DNA: TGTGCCACCCGGGGCGGGTCTAGCTCCTACAATGAGCAGTTCTTC.

This chain uses TRBV18 with TRBJ2-1; no clear D. Deletions cut 0 bases from V and 4 bases from J, with 16 bases between. The CDR3 covers 17 residues. Germline V CDR1 and CDR2: KGHSH, LQKENI. The CDR3 nucleotides read TGTGCCAGCTCACCACCGGGTTCTGTCAGGCGTTACAATGAGCAGTTCTTC. This codes for CASSPPGSVRRYNEQFF. The complete variable domain, with remaining parts taken from reference TRBV18 and TRBJ2-1, reads NAGVMQNPRHLVRRRGQEARLRCSPMKGHSHVYWYRQLPEEGLKFMVYLQKENIIDESGMPKERFSAEFPKEGPSILRIQQVVRGDSAAYFCASSPPGSVRRYNEQFFGPGTRLTVL.

V is TRBV19 and J is TRBJ2-5; 13 positions match TRBD2. V shed 5 bases, J shed 3 bases, and the junction held 6 bases outside the gene matches. In germline, CDR1 is LNHDA, CDR2 SQIVND (reference sequence). The CDR3 length is 16 residues. This CDR3 is CASSPGGLAGEETQYF. The CDR3 DNA reads as TGTGCCAGTAGTCCGGGAGGACTAGCGGGGGAAGAGACCCAGTACTTC.

This clone was counted once. This chain joins TRBV2 and TRBJ2-1; no definite D call. V lost 10 bases and J lost 0, with 10 bases in between. This CDR3 comprises 13 residues. Germline CDR1 is SNHLY and CDR2 is FYNNEI. CDR3 region: CAITLGSYNEQFF. As DNA, the CDR3 is TGTGCCATCACGCTTGGCTCCTACAATGAGCAGTTCTTC.

The chain joins TRBV6-1 to TRBJ1-1; D gene uncertain. Trimming took off 1 base at V and 5 bases at J, with 2 bases between the two ends. The CDR3 contains 11 residues. Germline V gives CDR1 MNHNS, CDR2 SASEGT. The CDR3 DNA sequence: TGTGCCAGCAGTGAAGTAACTGAAGCTTTCTTT. Translating it yields CASSEVTEAFF.

This clone was found once. This sequence joins TRBV19 and TRBJ2-3, with 7 bases that match TRBD1. The CDR3 sequence is 15 residues long. J was trimmed by 0 bases and V by 2 bases; bases with no gene match: 2. Germline values: CDR1 LNHDA, CDR2 SQIVND (reference sequence). CDR3 loop: CASSIRGRSTDTQYF. CDR3 bases: TGTGCCAGTAGTATAAGGGGGCGAAGCACAGATACGCAGTATTTT.

This CDR3 reads CAIRGTSGPKDTDTQYF. In nucleotides, the CDR3 is TGTGCCATCAGGGGGACTAGCGGCCCCAAAGATACAGATACGCAGTATTTT. The rearrangement uses TRBV10-3 and TRBJ2-3, with 11 bases aligning to TRBD2. CDR1 ENHRY and CDR2 SYGVKD come from the germline V gene. CDR3 length: 17 residues. V was clipped by 6 bases and J by 3 bases; unmatched bases: 11.

This clone was recorded a few times. The chain recombines TRBV29-1 with TRBJ1-1; D perhaps matches TRBD1 (6 bases). CDR3 length: 16 residues. Germline V gene lookup returns CDR1 SQVTM and CDR2 ANQGSEA. Trimming shortened V by 4 bases and J by 0 bases, and 18 bases separated the two germline ends. The CDR3 nucleotides are TGCAGCGTTGGGGGCAGGGGAGCACGAGTGAACACTGAAGCTTTCTTT. The encoded protein is CSVGGRGARVNTEAFF. The full variable domain, its missing parts supplied by reference TRBV29-1 and TRBJ1-1, is SAVISQKPSRDICQRGTSLTIQCQVDSQVTMMFWYRQQPGQSLTLIATANQGSEATYESGFVIDKFPISRPNLTFSTLTVSNMSPEDSSIYLCSVGGRGARVNTEAFFGQGTRLTVV.

This clone was recorded once. CDR3 bases: TGTGCCAGCAACCTACACTACGAGCAGTACTTC. This encodes CASNLHYEQYF. The chain employs TRBV5-6 and TRBJ2-7; no firm D call. The V end was cut by 6 bases, the J end by 3 bases, with 7 bases between. The CDR3 length is 11 residues. CDR1 is SGHDT and CDR2 is YYEEEE in the germline V gene.

J is TRBJ2-7 and V is TRBV11-3; D possibly uses TRBD1 or TRBD2 (5 bases each). V was trimmed by 5 bases and J by 0 bases, leaving 23 bases between them. Germline V gives CDR1 SGHNT, CDR2 YENEEA. The CDR3 is made up of 18 amino acids. The CDR3 is CASSHLSLGPSRSYEQYF. In DNA form, the CDR3 reads TGTGCCAGCAGCCATCTCAGTCTGGGACCCTCCCGCTCCTACGAGCAGTACTTC.

This rearrangement joins TRBV30 to TRBJ2-2, with D maybe TRBD1 (5 bases). This CDR3 comprises 15 residues. Looked up from germline, CDR1 is GTSNPN and CDR2 is SVGIG (reference sequence). V lost 3 bases and J lost 3, with 14 bases in between. CDR3 loop: CAWRKGYTDTGELFF. The CDR3 nucleotides read TGTGCCTGGAGGAAGGGGTACACGGACACCGGGGAGCTGTTTTTT.

This chain joins TRBV4-1 and TRBJ2-1; 9 positions match TRBD2. Looked up from germline, CDR1 is MGHRA and CDR2 is YSYEKL. The V segment lost 3 bases and the J segment 7 bases; nucleotides outside the gene matches: 19. This CDR3 has 19 amino acids. CDR3 sequence: CASSHGTSGQLRSGNEQFF. For the CDR3, the DNA is TGCGCCAGCAGCCATGGAACTAGCGGGCAACTCAGGTCCGGTAATGAGCAGTTCTTC.

This clone has more than one count but fewer than ten. The same CDR3 can be traced to other DNA sequences in this sample. The chain employs TRBV4-1 and TRBJ1-2; the D is unclear. There are 15 residues in the CDR3. Germline lookup yields CDR1 MGHRA and CDR2 YSYEKL. Trimming took 1 base from V and 5 from J, leaving 14 bases between them. The CDR3 DNA reads as TGCGCCAGCAGCCAAGGAAGGACTTCCCGATATGGCTACACCTTC. Residues: CASSQGRTSRYGYTF.

V gene TRBV6-6 combines with J gene TRBJ1-3, with unresolved D. Looked up from germline, CDR1 is MNHNY and CDR2 is SVGAGI (reference sequence). V gave up 9 bases and J gave up 0 bases, with 9 bases separating them. The CDR3 contains 13 residues. CDR3 sequence: CASYTSSGNTIYF. CDR3 in DNA: TGTGCCAGTTACACAAGCTCTGGAAACACCATATATTTT.

Here the CDR3 reads CASSWDANTGELFF. The CDR3 coding sequence is TGTGCCAGCAGTTGGGACGCGAACACCGGGGAGCTGTTTTTT. The rearrangement joins TRBV25-1 to TRBJ2-2, with D perhaps TRBD1 or TRBD2 (5 bases each). The CDR3 spans 14 residues. In germline, CDR1 is MGHDK, CDR2 SYGVNS. V gave up 5 bases and J gave up 0 bases, with 7 bases separating them.

The chain joins TRBV19 to TRBJ1-2; D might be TRBD1 (5 bases). The CDR3 is 11 residues long. V lost 4 bases, J lost 8 bases, and 8 bases lay in between. The germline V gene has CDR1 LNHDA and CDR2 SQIVND (reference sequence). In DNA form, the CDR3 reads TGTGCCAGTAGTAACGACAGAGGCTACACCTTC. Protein sequence: CASSNDRGYTF. Filled out from reference TRBV19 and TRBJ1-2, the complete variable domain reads DGGITQSPKYLFRKEGQNVTLSCEQNLNHDAMYWYRQDPGQGLRLIYYSQIVNDFQKGDIAEGYSVSREKKESFPLTVTSAQKNPTAFYLCASSNDRGYTFGSGTRLTVV.

This clone came up many times. The gene calls are TRBV4-2 and TRBJ2-2; D is undetermined. V was trimmed by 0 bases and J by 7 bases, leaving 9 bases between them. There are 14 residues in the CDR3. Germline V CDR1 and CDR2: LGHNA, YNFKEQ. The CDR3 loop reads CASSQDLPLGELFF. CDR3 coding DNA: TGTGCCAGCAGCCAAGATCTCCCCCTCGGGGAGCTGTTTTTT.

This chain joins TRBV4-3 and TRBJ2-1; D is uncertain. Germline assignment: CDR1 LGHNA and CDR2 YSLEER. V lost 1 base and J 1 base, leaving 5 bases between the germline ends. The CDR3 length is 14 residues. CDR3 sequence reads: CASSQGSSYNEQFF. Written as DNA, the CDR3 is TGCGCCAGCAGCCAAGGTTCATCCTACAATGAGCAGTTCTTC.

The chain combines TRBV5-1 with TRBJ2-6, with TRBD1 identical over 12 bases. CDR1 and CDR2 (germline): SGHRS, YFSETQ. This CDR3 has 17 amino acids. V gave up 2 bases and J gave up 5 bases; unmatched junction bases: 5. CDR3 bases: TGCGCCAGCAGCTTTGGGACAGGGGGCATCTGGGCCAACGTCCTGACTTTC. Encoded protein: CASSFGTGGIWANVLTF.

The V and J genes are TRBV11-2 and TRBJ2-7, with 8 bases fitting TRBD2. V lost 5 bases, J lost 1 base, and 7 bases stayed unmatched. CDR1 and CDR2 from the germline V gene are SGHAT and FQNNGV. CDR3 length equals 15 residues. CDR3 loop: CASSPGLVRSYEQYF. CDR3 nucleotides: TGTGCCAGCAGCCCGGGACTAGTTCGGTCCTACGAGCAGTACTTC.

The J gene is TRBJ1-2, the V gene TRBV5-1, with D maybe TRBD1 (5 bases). CDR3 length: 15 residues. Germline V CDR1 and CDR2: SGHRS, YFSETQ. V was trimmed by 3 bases and J by 7 bases, leaving 19 bases between them. The CDR3 loop is CASSSGTGIATGYTF. CDR3 in DNA: TGCGCCAGCAGCTCCGGGACGGGGATAGCTACTGGCTACACCTTC.

The V call is TRBV10-3, the J call TRBJ2-7; the match to TRBD1 covers 10 bases. The length of the CDR3 is 14 residues. The V segment lost 6 bases and the J segment 5 bases; nucleotides outside the gene matches: 7. Germline V gene data show CDR1 as ENHRY and CDR2 as SYGVKD. The DNA of the CDR3 is TGTGCCATCAGCACCGGGACAGGGGACGACGAGCAGTACTTC. This translates into CAISTGTGDDEQYF.

This chain links TRBV30 with TRBJ1-2; the D gene is possibly TRBD1 (6 bases). Germline CDR1 GTSNPN, CDR2 SVGIG (reference sequence). Trimming cost V 4 bases and J 3 bases, with 12 bases left between them. The CDR3 spans 13 residues. The CDR3 coding sequence is TGTGCCTGGACCCTACAGGGACACTATGGCTACACCTTC. Amino acids: CAWTLQGHYGYTF.

The CDR3 here is CASSLAAEETQYF. CDR3 nucleotide sequence: TGTGCCAGCAGCTTGGCGGCAGAAGAGACCCAGTACTTC. This chain connects TRBV5-6 to TRBJ2-5, with D unclear. Germline V gives CDR1 SGHDT, CDR2 YYEEEE. Trimming shortened V by 0 bases and J by 3 bases, and 6 bases separated the two germline ends. This CDR3 is 13 amino acids long.

This chain joins TRBV14 and TRBJ2-7; a possible D gene is TRBD1 (6 bases). In germline, CDR1 is SGHDN, CDR2 FVKESK. V lost 0 bases and J 9 bases, leaving 15 bases between the germline ends. CDR3 length equals 14 residues. The CDR3 here is CASSQEYGGGRQYF. The DNA for the CDR3 is TGTGCCAGCAGCCAAGAATATGGTGGGGGCAGGCAGTACTTC.

This chain joins TRBV4-3 and TRBJ2-2; TRBD1 agrees at 8 bases. The germline V gene encodes CDR1 LGHNA and CDR2 YSLEER. This CDR3 has 16 amino acids. V shed 4 bases and J 3 bases; nucleotides not matched to a gene: 7. The CDR3 nucleotides are TGCGCCAGCAGCCTGCGACAGGGGCTGGACACCGGGGAGCTGTTTTTT. It specifies CASSLRQGLDTGELFF.